The 29 T cell receptor beta chains below come from one sample, sequenced in a study of stem cell transplantation in POMP-related autoinflammatory disease. Generated by immunoSEQ multiplex PCR, the TCRdb table keeps only in-frame clones and is missing some. The sample consists of more than 25,000 clones, around nine tenths of them appearing once. The sequenced sample was CD4+ T cells from PBMCs, obtained before stem cell transplantation. These receptors were obtained from a human donor with POMP-related autoinflammation and immune dysregulation (PRAID).

J is TRBJ2-2 and V is TRBV5-1; no clear D. This CDR3 contains 15 residues. With 5 bases removed from V and 1 base from J, the gap between germline ends came to 12 bases. CDR1 is SGHRS and CDR2 is YFSETQ in the germline V gene. CDR3 coding DNA: TGCGCCAGCAGAAGAAGCCTTGAGAACACCGGGGAGCTGTTTTTT. Translation gives CASRRSLENTGELFF.

The rearrangement uses TRBV28 and TRBJ2-5, with 7 bases matching TRBD1. With V trimmed by 2 bases and J by 5 bases, 11 bases remained unmatched. This CDR3 has 16 residues. Germline V lookup: CDR1 MDHEN, CDR2 SYDVKM. CDR3 sequence: CASSLEGALYGETQYF. The CDR3 DNA follows: TGTGCCAGCAGTTTAGAGGGGGCGCTTTACGGCGAGACCCAGTACTTC.

The chain has TRBV5-4 and TRBJ2-7, with 8 positions matching TRBD1. Trimming removed 0 bases from V and 7 bases from J; junction bases left unmatched: 9. Germline V gene lookup returns CDR1 SGHNT and CDR2 YYREEE (reference sequence). The CDR3 length is 15 residues. The CDR3 is CASSLDPAGGREQYF. As DNA, the CDR3 is TGTGCCAGCAGCTTGGATCCGGCAGGGGGCCGGGAGCAGTACTTC. The complete variable domain, with remaining parts taken from reference TRBV5-4 and TRBJ2-7, reads ETGVTQSPTHLIKTRGQQVTLRCSSQSGHNTVSWYQQALGQGPQFIFQYYREEENGRGNFPPRFSGLQFPNYSSELNVNALELDDSALYLCASSLDPAGGREQYFGPGTRLTVT.

This rearrangement joins TRBV19 to TRBJ1-2, with a possible D match to TRBD1 (6 bases). The CDR3 has 15 amino acids. From germline, CDR1 is LNHDA and CDR2 SQIVND (reference sequence). V was pared by 6 bases and J by 2 bases, with 16 bases between. The CDR3 loop is CASSTLRTENYGYTF. Here the CDR3 DNA reads TGTGCCAGTAGCACCCTTCGGACAGAAAACTATGGCTACACCTTC. The full variable domain, in which reference TRBV19 and TRBJ1-2 provide the parts outside the CDR3, is DGGITQSPKYLFRKEGQNVTLSCEQNLNHDAMYWYRQDPGQGLRLIYYSQIVNDFQKGDIAEGYSVSREKKESFPLTVTSAQKNPTAFYLCASSTLRTENYGYTFGSGTRLTVV.

The V call is TRBV28, the J call TRBJ1-2, with D perhaps matching TRBD1 (5 bases). Germline loops: CDR1 MDHEN, CDR2 SYDVKM. The CDR3 is made up of 14 amino acids. V lost 3 bases and J lost 9, with 17 bases in between. In DNA, the CDR3 is TGTGCCAGCAGTTTGGGGCCCCCGGGTGGGCGCTACACCTTC. It yields the protein CASSLGPPGGRYTF.

This chain joins TRBV7-6 and TRBJ2-1; 8 nucleotides agree with TRBD1. The CDR3 sequence is 16 residues long. The V gene end was trimmed by 2 bases and the J gene end by 10 bases; junction bases not matched to a gene: 13. CDR1 SGHVS and CDR2 FNYEAQ come from the germline V gene. The CDR3 loop reads CASSLSSGTGWREQFF. CDR3 DNA sequence: TGTGCCAGCAGCTTATCATCCGGGACAGGCTGGAGAGAGCAGTTCTTC.

This chain connects TRBV5-1 to TRBJ2-5; 8 bases agree with TRBD1. J was trimmed by 9 bases and V by 1 base; bases with no gene match: 14. The CDR3 is made up of 16 amino acids. Per germline, CDR1 SGHRS and CDR2 YFSETQ. CDR3 in amino acids: CASSLLTSQGALSQYF. The DNA for the CDR3 is TGCGCCAGCAGCTTGTTAACGTCGCAGGGGGCTCTATCCCAGTACTTC. Together with reference TRBV5-1 and TRBJ2-5, the CDR3 gives the full variable domain: KAGVTQTPRYLIKTRGQQVTLSCSPISGHRSVSWYQQTPGQGLQFLFEYFSETQRNKGNFPGRFSGRQFSNSRSEMNVSTLELGDSALYLCASSLLTSQGALSQYFGPGTRLLVL.

The V call is TRBV5-1, the J call TRBJ1-1; 12 nucleotides match TRBD1. V gave up 3 bases and J gave up 8 bases; unmatched junction bases: 8. There are 15 residues in the CDR3. In germline, CDR1 is SGHRS, CDR2 YFSETQ. CDR3 nucleotide sequence: TGCGCCAGCAGCTCGTTGGGACAGGGGGCTTACGAAGCTTTCTTT. As protein: CASSSLGQGAYEAFF.

This clone was observed a handful of times. J is TRBJ1-2 and V is TRBV4-1; 7 positions match TRBD1. The CDR3 spans 17 residues. Per germline, CDR1 MGHRA and CDR2 YSYEKL. V trimming: 0 bases; J trimming: 4 bases; junction bases outside the gene matches: 11. The CDR3 here is CASSQDAARDSSYGYTF. For the CDR3, the DNA is TGCGCCAGCAGCCAAGATGCAGCAAGGGACAGCAGCTATGGCTACACCTTC.

The chain has TRBV2 and TRBJ2-7, with D unresolved. The ends were cut back, 6 bases at V and 3 bases at J, with 9 bases in the middle. Germline-derived CDR1 and CDR2 are SNHLY and FYNNEI. The CDR3 runs 12 residues. CDR3 sequence reads: CASSRQVYEQYF. In DNA, the CDR3 is TGTGCCAGCAGCCGACAAGTCTACGAGCAGTACTTC.

The chain links TRBV6-1 to TRBJ1-2; D may be TRBD1 (6 bases). The germline V and J ends were trimmed by 7 bases and 4 bases, with 13 bases remaining between them. Germline V gene data show CDR1 as MNHNS and CDR2 as SASEGT. The length of the CDR3 is 13 residues. The CDR3 sequence: CASTVTGTYGYTF. For the CDR3, the DNA is TGTGCCAGCACCGTAACAGGGACCTATGGCTACACCTTC.

This chain connects TRBV5-1 to TRBJ2-5, with 8 bases lining up with TRBD1. V lost 0 bases to trimming and J lost 5 bases; unmatched junction nucleotides: 9. CDR3 length: 16 residues. Per germline, CDR1 SGHRS and CDR2 YFSETQ. CDR3 sequence: CASSLARGTGGETQYF. In nucleotides, the CDR3 is TGCGCCAGCAGCTTGGCCCGTGGGACAGGTGGGGAGACCCAGTACTTC.

The gene calls are TRBV13 and TRBJ2-1; TRBD2 matches 7 bases. The germline gives CDR1 PRHDT, CDR2 FYEKMQ (reference sequence). This CDR3 comprises 18 residues. V lost 0 bases to trimming and J lost 7 bases; unmatched junction nucleotides: 15. The CDR3 region has the DNA TGTGCCAGCAGCTTAGGGGGGAGAGGCGGGAGACGATTTAATGAGCAGTTCTTC. Its translation is CASSLGGRGGRRFNEQFF.

The CDR3 coding sequence is TGTGCCGTCGCAGATGCAACTAATGAAAAACTGTTTTTT. Its translation is CAVADATNEKLFF. This chain joins TRBV10-3 and TRBJ1-4; D unclear. With 11 bases removed from V and 0 bases from J, the gap between germline ends came to 10 bases. Germline CDR1 reads ENHRY; CDR2 reads SYGVKD. The CDR3 runs to 13 residues.

The gene calls are TRBV7-2 and TRBJ2-1; D possibly uses TRBD1 or TRBD2 (5 bases each). This CDR3 has 12 amino acids. V was shortened by 5 bases and J by 9 bases, with 11 bases between the two germline ends. Germline-derived CDR1 and CDR2 are SGHTA and FQGNSA. The CDR3 coding sequence is TGTGCCAGCAGCATAGTCGGGACTGAGCAGTTCTTC. Its protein product is CASSIVGTEQFF.

The chain is built from TRBV28 and TRBJ1-1; 7 nucleotides align to TRBD1. The length of the CDR3 is 16 residues. The germline V gene has CDR1 MDHEN and CDR2 SYDVKM. V lost 5 bases, J lost 0 bases, and 9 bases stayed unmatched. The CDR3 is CASSRQGGAMNTEAFF. DNA for the CDR3: TGTGCCAGCAGTAGACAGGGAGGGGCAATGAACACTGAAGCTTTCTTT.

This clone was seen only a few times. This rearrangement joins TRBV14 to TRBJ1-2; possibly TRBD1 for D (6 bases). The V end was cut by 5 bases, the J end by 0 bases, with 7 bases between. CDR1 is SGHDN and CDR2 is FVKESK in the germline V gene. CDR3 length equals 13 residues. The CDR3 is CASSRGSNYGYTF. The CDR3 DNA follows: TGTGCCAGCAGCAGGGGGTCTAACTATGGCTACACCTTC.

The chain carries TRBV19 and TRBJ2-2, with TRBD2 matching 8 bases. Germline values: CDR1 LNHDA, CDR2 SQIVND (reference sequence). J was trimmed by 4 bases and V by 3 bases; bases with no gene match: 4. CDR3 length: 15 residues. As DNA, the CDR3 is TGTGCCAGTAGTATCGGGCTAGCGGGCACCGGGGAGCTGTTTTTT. This encodes CASSIGLAGTGELFF.

V usage is TRBV19 and J usage is TRBJ2-3; D not certain. This CDR3 has 16 residues. Germline V gene lookup returns CDR1 LNHDA and CDR2 SQIVND (reference sequence). V dropped 1 base and J dropped 0 bases, with 11 bases sitting between them. The CDR3 reads CASSIGGVPSTDTQYF. The CDR3 nucleotides are TGTGCCAGTAGTATAGGCGGAGTACCAAGCACAGATACGCAGTATTTT.

The chain couples TRBV6-1 to TRBJ2-5; 7 nucleotides agree with TRBD1. The CDR3 loop spans 13 amino acids. CDR1 and CDR2 from the germline V gene are MNHNS and SASEGT. The J segment lost 4 bases and the V segment lost 6 bases, leaving 5 bases of the junction unmatched. The CDR3 is CASRPRQGETQYF. The CDR3 DNA sequence: TGTGCCAGCAGACCCAGACAGGGAGAGACCCAGTACTTC.

The DNA for the CDR3 is TGTGCCAGCAGCTTAGCGGGAGGGCCGTTCACAGATACGCAGTATTTT. This gives the protein CASSLAGGPFTDTQYF. The V call is TRBV11-2, the J call TRBJ2-3; 8 bases map to TRBD2. Losses at the gene ends were 1 base for V and 2 bases for J; bases not matched to a gene: 5. This CDR3 comprises 16 residues. Germline-derived CDR1 and CDR2 are SGHAT and FQNNGV.

The gene calls are TRBV5-1 and TRBJ1-2; D is uncertain. Germline assignment: CDR1 SGHRS and CDR2 YFSETQ. This CDR3 contains 14 residues. The V and J ends lost 0 bases and 8 bases respectively, with 14 bases between them. The CDR3 protein is CASSLEAGAMGYTF. CDR3 nucleotide sequence: TGCGCCAGCAGCTTGGAGGCAGGAGCTATGGGCTACACCTTC. The variable domain in full, with the rest retrieved from reference TRBV5-1 and TRBJ1-2, is KAGVTQTPRYLIKTRGQQVTLSCSPISGHRSVSWYQQTPGQGLQFLFEYFSETQRNKGNFPGRFSGRQFSNSRSEMNVSTLELGDSALYLCASSLEAGAMGYTFGSGTRLTVV.

This chain links TRBV4-1 with TRBJ2-1; 12 bases match TRBD2. Germline CDR1 reads MGHRA; CDR2 reads YSYEKL. The CDR3 has 14 residues. V was clipped by 5 bases and J by 4 bases; unmatched bases: 0. This chain's CDR3 is CASSGLAGYNEQFF. In nucleotides, the CDR3 is TGCGCCAGCAGCGGACTAGCGGGGTACAATGAGCAGTTCTTC.

The J gene is TRBJ2-5, the V gene TRBV6-1, with no clear D. The J call may be in error: the DNA end matches TRBJ2-7 better. This CDR3 spans 11 amino acids. Germline CDR1 is MNHNS and CDR2 is SASEGT. The CDR3: CASSGSYEQYF. The CDR3 DNA follows: TGTGCCAGCAGTGGGTCCTACGAGCAGTACTTC.

This clone has only a few counts. The rearrangement uses TRBV5-1 and TRBJ1-6, with a possible D match to TRBD1 (5 bases). CDR1 is SGHRS, CDR2 YFSETQ, per germline. The V end was cut by 6 bases, the J end by 8 bases, with 18 bases between. This CDR3 spans 15 amino acids. CDR3 coding DNA: TGCGCCAGCACTTTGAACAGGATTGGAGATTCACCCCTCCACTTT. Its translation is CASTLNRIGDSPLHF.

This clone appeared a single time. The chain couples TRBV5-1 to TRBJ2-5; TRBD1 agrees at 7 bases. The germline V gene has CDR1 SGHRS and CDR2 YFSETQ. The CDR3 runs 15 residues. Trimming removed 4 bases from V and 5 bases from J; junction bases left unmatched: 11. As DNA, the CDR3 is TGCGCCAGCAGCCTCACAGGGGCCAGGGAGGAGACCCAGTACTTC. This encodes CASSLTGAREETQYF.

This clone was recorded a few times. This chain links TRBV10-3 with TRBJ1-1; D call uncertain. Germline CDR1 reads ENHRY; CDR2 reads SYGVKD. V lost 2 bases, J lost 3 bases, and 7 bases lay in between. The length of the CDR3 is 13 residues. CDR3 DNA: TGTGCCATCAGTGAGCGGGTGGACACTGAAGCTTTCTTT. Its protein is CAISERVDTEAFF.

This chain connects TRBV27 to TRBJ2-7, with D possibly being TRBD2 (5 bases). The V end was cut by 0 bases, the J end by 0 bases, with 9 bases between. This CDR3 spans 15 amino acids. Germline CDR1 MNHEY, CDR2 SMNVEV (reference sequence). The CDR3 bases are TGTGCCAGCAGTTTATCCCTAGGGAGCTCCTACGAGCAGTACTTC. It yields the protein CASSLSLGSSYEQYF.

The chain couples TRBV9 to TRBJ2-3; maybe TRBD2 (5 bases). The V and J ends lost 0 bases and 4 bases respectively, with 15 bases between them. Germline V gene data show CDR1 as SGDLS and CDR2 as YYNGEE. The CDR3 contains 16 residues. This CDR3 reads CASSVGSPGVPDTQYF. DNA of the CDR3: TGTGCCAGCAGCGTAGGGAGTCCCGGGGTACCAGATACGCAGTATTTT.